This T cell receptor (beta chain) was identified during a study of cytomegalovirus exposure and HLA in healthy donors. The study, taken as a whole, reports: Cytomegalovirus association was assigned to approximately 180 TCR beta chains.

PCR involved 60 Vbeta and 13 Jbeta primers. Assay: immunoSEQ multiplex PCR; the TCRdb copy retains only in-frame clones and omits some. The table lists 150,000 to 200,000 clones, roughly 86% of them singletons. Germline CDR1 reads MNHEY; CDR2 reads SVGAGI. V lost 0 bases and J lost 9; bases outside the gene matches: 8. The CDR3 contains 15 residues. Concerning this clone: Its specificity is not known.

Sequencing input: PBMCs. The chain uses TRBV6-5 and TRBJ2-1; 7 bases map to TRBD2. This receptor was identified in a woman younger than 35 in good health and CMV-seronegative. CDR3 DNA: TGTGCCAGCAGTTACTCGATCAGACTAGCTGGTGAGCAGTTCTTC. Amino acid sequence: CASSYSIRLAGEQFF.